In this sample, the clone carrying this T cell receptor beta chain turned up many times. Its specificity is not known. The data were taken from a study of T-cell reconstitution after alpha-beta-depleted transplantation in children. General study findings and limits: T-cell counts and diversity at one year post-transplant came mainly from newly produced T cells.

A library of TCRbeta sequences, prepared with unique molecular identifiers, was generated. One entry per CDR3 protein, called by TCRdb with MiXCR from the PCR reads. The table has 110,000 or so distinct CDR3 sequences, 5% to 8% seen once; the top ten hold 23%. Germline V CDR1 and CDR2: DFQATT, SNEGSKA (reference sequence). The CDR3 runs 13 residues. Trimming took 1 base from V and 3 from J, leaving 10 bases between them. The sequence came from a male patient aged 2 to 10 who had a stem cell transplant for acute lymphoblastic leukemia, so the T cells may come from the graft donor. This chain uses TRBV20-1 with TRBJ2-7; D may be TRBD1 (6 bases). The sequences come from PBMCs, mostly from graft donor cells, collected 360 days after TCRalphabeta/CD19-depleted stem cell transplant. The CDR3 DNA is TGCAGTGCTAGAGTTGGGACAAACTACGAGCAGTACTTC. This codes for CSARVGTNYEQYF.